This note documents a single T cell receptor (beta chain) sequence. Cohorts were determined from participant-reported clinical history. Repertoires were generated with immunoSEQ multiplex PCR, while TCRdb's copy carries only in-frame clones and drops some. The sample includes about 300,000 clones, 80% to 95% seen only once; the top ten take roughly 1.1%. CDR1 and CDR2 from the germline V gene are SEHNR and FQNEAQ (reference sequence). Trimming removed 0 bases from V and 7 bases from J; junction bases left unmatched: 4. CDR3 length: 15 residues. This specimen belongs to a study of blood T cell repertoires in COVID-19.

This clonotype was obtained from a woman aged 25 to 39 who had recovered from COVID-19. V and J are TRBV7-9 and TRBJ2-2; 8 bases agree with TRBD1. The specimen sequenced was PBMCs or T cells enriched from blood (not recorded which). The CDR3 sequence is CASSLAAGGNGELFF. CDR3 sequence (DNA): TGTGCCAGCAGCTTAGCTGCAGGGGGCAACGGGGAGCTGTTTTTT.